The rows below give T cell receptor beta chains drawn from one sample of a study of CD8 T cells in Susac syndrome. One entry per CDR3 protein results from TCRdb running MiXCR on the immunoSEQ multiplex PCR reads. This table has some 130,000 distinct CDR3 sequences, 85% to 95% appearing once. Material for sequencing was CD8+ T cells from PBMCs. The receptor source for this set is a human donor with Susac syndrome. Each CDR3 is given with its conserved first and last residue. The D gene is left open where the match is weak. The listing skips clone size in some rows; elsewhere it reads once, few, many or a size class.

D: NA; V: TRBV7-9; size: NA; J: TRBJ2-7; CDR3: CASIPERGEQYF; DNA: TGTGCCAGCATCCCTGAGAGAGGCGAGCAGTACTTC
D: NA; V: TRBV28; size: NA; J: TRBJ2-7; CDR3: CASSLAPSGEQYF; DNA: TGTGCCAGCAGTTTAGCGCCCTCGGGGGAGCAGTACTTC
D: NA; V: TRBV5-8; size: once; J: TRBJ2-1; CDR3: CASSLSELPGGYNEQFF; DNA: TGTGCCAGCAGCTTGTCGGAGCTGCCTGGTGGGTACAATGAGCAGTTCTTC
D: NA; V: TRBV6-1; size: once; J: TRBJ1-4; CDR3: CASSEVPGEKLFF; DNA: TGTGCCAGCAGTGAAGTTCCAGGTGAAAAACTGTTTTTT
D: TRBD2; V: TRBV6-5; size: NA; J: TRBJ2-1; CDR3: CASSYPGLAGGIYNEQFF; DNA: TGTGCCAGCAGTTACCCGGGACTAGCGGGAGGTATCTACAATGAGCAGTTCTTC
D: NA; V: TRBV18; size: NA; J: TRBJ2-1; CDR3: CASSPPDRGSGDWLNEQFF; DNA: TGTGCCAGCTCACCACCGGATCGGGGATCGGGAGATTGGCTCAATGAGCAGTTCTTC
D: NA; V: TRBV19; size: NA; J: TRBJ2-5; CDR3: CASSIPEETQYF; DNA: TGTGCCAGTAGTATCCCGGAAGAGACCCAGTACTTC
D: NA; V: TRBV14; size: few; J: TRBJ2-3; CDR3: CASSQVPDTQYF; DNA: TGTGCCAGCAGCCAAGTTCCAGATACGCAGTATTTT
D: NA; V: TRBV12-3/TRBV12-4; size: NA; J: TRBJ2-6; CDR3: CASSLVSGANVLTF; DNA: TGTGCCAGCAGTTTAGTGTCTGGGGCCAACGTCCTGACTTTC
D: TRBD2; V: TRBV4-1; size: NA; J: TRBJ2-1; CDR3: CASSLYPGTSGDNEQFF; DNA: TGCGCCAGCAGCTTATATCCCGGGACTAGCGGCGACAATGAGCAGTTCTTC
D: NA; V: TRBV5-6; size: NA; J: TRBJ2-7; CDR3: CASSFPSNSYEQYF; DNA: TGTGCCAGCAGCTTTCCCTCTAACTCCTACGAGCAGTACTTC
D: TRBD2; V: TRBV20-1; size: NA; J: TRBJ2-3; CDR3: CSAIEAGELGGTDTQYF; DNA: TGCAGTGCTATTGAGGCGGGAGAGCTCGGGGGCACAGATACGCAGTATTTT
D: NA; V: TRBV5-1; size: NA; J: TRBJ2-1; CDR3: CASRWTDNEQFF; DNA: TGCGCCAGCAGGTGGACTGACAATGAGCAGTTCTTC
D: NA; V: TRBV27; size: NA; J: TRBJ1-4; CDR3: CASSPNTSGEKLFF; DNA: TGTGCCAGCAGTCCCAACACGTCGGGGGAAAAACTGTTTTTT
D: TRBD2; V: TRBV29-1; size: NA; J: TRBJ2-3; CDR3: CSVEWPTGGIEDTQYF; DNA: TGCAGCGTTGAATGGCCAACGGGGGGGATAGAAGATACGCAGTATTTT
D: NA; V: TRBV14; size: NA; J: TRBJ2-6; CDR3: CASSQVQANGANVLTF; DNA: TGTGCCAGCAGCCAAGTGCAGGCAAATGGGGCCAACGTCCTGACTTTC
D: TRBD2; V: TRBV28; size: NA; J: TRBJ2-3; CDR3: CASSLWGTIAPTDTQYF; DNA: TGTGCCAGCAGTTTATGGGGGACTATCGCCCCCACAGATACGCAGTATTTT